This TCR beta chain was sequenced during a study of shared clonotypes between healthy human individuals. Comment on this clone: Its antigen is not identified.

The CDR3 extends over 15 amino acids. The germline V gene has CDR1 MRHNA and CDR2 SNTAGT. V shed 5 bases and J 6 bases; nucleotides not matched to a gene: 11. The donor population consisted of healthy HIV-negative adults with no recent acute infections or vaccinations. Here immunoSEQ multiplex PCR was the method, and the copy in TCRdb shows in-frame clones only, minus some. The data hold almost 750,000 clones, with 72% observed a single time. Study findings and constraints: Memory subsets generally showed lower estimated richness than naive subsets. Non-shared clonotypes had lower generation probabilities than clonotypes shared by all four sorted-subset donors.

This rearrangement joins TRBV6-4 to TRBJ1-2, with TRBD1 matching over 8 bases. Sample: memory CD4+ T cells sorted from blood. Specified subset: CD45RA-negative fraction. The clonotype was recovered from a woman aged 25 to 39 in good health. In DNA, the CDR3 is TGTGCCAGCAGTTACCTAGCAGGGGGCTTACATGGCTACACCTTC. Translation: CASSYLAGGLHGYTF.